This TCR beta chain was recorded in a study of T cell responses to AZD1222 COVID-19 vaccine. Findings and caveats of the study: Just 5 to 7 AZD1222 recipients tested seropositive at baseline. Regions 160-218 and 743-854 held dominance among vaccine-associated CD4 TCRs, which spanned spike.

Profiling relied on immunoSEQ multiplex PCR, and the TCRdb table lists in-frame clones only, not all of them. This sample has 80,000 to 100,000 clones, with 70% to 90% found just once. This clone showed up just once. Its cognate antigen is unknown. The germline V gene encodes CDR1 LGHNA and CDR2 YNFKEQ. After removal of 9 bases from V and 5 bases from J, the junction contained 9 bases not matched to a gene. CDR3 length: 13 residues. This clonotype originated in an adult in good health. The chain carries TRBV4-2 and TRBJ1-1; 7 bases are shared with TRBD1. The sequencing used peripheral blood, collected on day 0 of MenACWY control vaccination. The DNA for the CDR3 is TGTGCCAGTTCCACAGGGGTGCAGACTGAAGCTTTCTTT. Amino acids: CASSTGVQTEAFF.